The next 5 T cell receptor beta chains were all read from a single sample in a study of cytomegalovirus exposure and HLA in healthy donors. Primers included in the PCR were 60 Vbeta and 13 Jbeta primers. TCRdb's table, derived via immunoSEQ multiplex PCR, lists solely in-frame clones and lacks some. The sample has under 200,000 clones, 75% seen once. The sequenced sample was PBMCs. All receptors come from a woman between 40 and 50 years old in good health and CMV-seropositive.

The chain employs TRBV14 and TRBJ2-2; TRBD1 matches 7 bases. The CDR3 is 16 amino acids. Germline lookup yields CDR1 SGHDN and CDR2 FVKESK. V gave up 5 bases and J gave up 1 base; unmatched junction bases: 7. The CDR3 DNA reads as TGTGCCAGCAGCACACACCGGGACAGGAACACCGGGGAGCTGTTTTTT. Encoded protein: CASSTHRDRNTGELFF. Combining the CDR3 with reference TRBV14 and TRBJ2-2 gives the whole variable domain EAGVTQFPSHSVIEKGQTVTLRCDPISGHDNLYWYRRVMGKEIKFLLHFVKESKQDESGMPNNRFLAERTGGTYSTLKVQPAELEDSGVYFCASSTHRDRNTGELFFGEGSRLTVL.

The sample holds one count of this clone. V is TRBV18 and J is TRBJ2-5, with a tentative D call TRBD1 (8 bases). Matching the DNA end better, TRBJ2-7 makes the J call doubtful. Germline values: CDR1 KGHSH, CDR2 LQKENI. This CDR3 is 14 amino acids long. For the CDR3, the DNA is TGTGCCAGCTCACCATACAGGGGGGGAGTCGAGCAGTACTTC. It codes for CASSPYRGGVEQYF.

The chain combines TRBV15 with TRBJ2-1, with D unresolved. Germline V gives CDR1 LNHNV, CDR2 YYDKDF (reference sequence). This CDR3 has 13 amino acids. V lost 0 bases to trimming and J lost 9 bases, with 9 bases between them. CDR3 DNA sequence: TGTGCCACCAGCAGAGATCTGAGAGGTGAGCAGTTCTTC. Translated, it gives CATSRDLRGEQFF.

The V gene is TRBV19, the J gene TRBJ1-5; D is possibly TRBD1 (6 bases). The CDR3 runs 14 residues. Per the germline V gene, CDR1 is LNHDA and CDR2 is SQIVND (reference sequence). V was pared by 7 bases and J by 7 bases, with 17 bases between. The CDR3 region is CASTSGTLVQPQHF. CDR3 nucleotides: TGTGCCAGTACGTCCGGGACACTCGTACAGCCCCAGCATTTT.

The chain links TRBV21-1 to TRBJ2-7; TRBD2, the table's D call, was not compared with the DNA. TRBV21-1 is flagged as a pseudogene. The CDR3 length is 15 residues. This CDR3 reads CASSKPPGREFEQYF. The DNA of the CDR3 is TGTGCCAGCAGCAAGCCGCCGGGACGGGAGTTCGAGCAGTACTTC.